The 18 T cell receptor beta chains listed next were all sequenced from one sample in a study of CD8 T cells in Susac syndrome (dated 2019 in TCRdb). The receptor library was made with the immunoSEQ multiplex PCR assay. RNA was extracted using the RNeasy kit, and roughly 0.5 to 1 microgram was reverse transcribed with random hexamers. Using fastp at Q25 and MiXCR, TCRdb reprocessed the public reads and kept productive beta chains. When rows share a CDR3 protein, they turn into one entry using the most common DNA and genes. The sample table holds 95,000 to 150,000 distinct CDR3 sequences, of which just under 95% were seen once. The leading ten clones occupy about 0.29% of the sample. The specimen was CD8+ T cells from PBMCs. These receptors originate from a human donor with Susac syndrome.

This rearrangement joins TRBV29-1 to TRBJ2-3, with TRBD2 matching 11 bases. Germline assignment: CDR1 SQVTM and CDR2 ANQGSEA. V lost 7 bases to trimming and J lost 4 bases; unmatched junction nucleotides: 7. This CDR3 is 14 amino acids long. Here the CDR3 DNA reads TGCAGCGCACTAGGGACTAGCGGTGCAGATACGCAGTATTTT. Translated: CSALGTSGADTQYF.

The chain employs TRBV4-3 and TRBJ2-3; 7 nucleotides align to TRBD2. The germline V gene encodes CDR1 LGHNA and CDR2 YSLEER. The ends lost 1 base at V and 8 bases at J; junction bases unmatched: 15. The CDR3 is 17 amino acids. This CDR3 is CASSQATSGFTGGTQYF. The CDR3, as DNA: TGCGCCAGCAGCCAAGCGACCTCCGGATTCACGGGGGGTACGCAGTATTTT.

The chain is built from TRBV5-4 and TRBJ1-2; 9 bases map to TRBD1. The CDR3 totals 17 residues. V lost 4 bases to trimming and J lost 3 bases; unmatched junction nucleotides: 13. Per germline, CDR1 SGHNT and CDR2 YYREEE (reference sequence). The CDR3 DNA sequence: TGTGCCAGCAGCCTTCTACCGGGGACAGGGATAGACTATGGCTACACCTTC. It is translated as CASSLLPGTGIDYGYTF.

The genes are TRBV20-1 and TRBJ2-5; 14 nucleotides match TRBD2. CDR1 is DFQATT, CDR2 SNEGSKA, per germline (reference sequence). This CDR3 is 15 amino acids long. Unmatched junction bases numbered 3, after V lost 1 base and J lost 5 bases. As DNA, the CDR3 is TGCAGTGCTAGAGGACTAGCGGGGGGGCCGGAGACCCAGTACTTC. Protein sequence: CSARGLAGGPETQYF.

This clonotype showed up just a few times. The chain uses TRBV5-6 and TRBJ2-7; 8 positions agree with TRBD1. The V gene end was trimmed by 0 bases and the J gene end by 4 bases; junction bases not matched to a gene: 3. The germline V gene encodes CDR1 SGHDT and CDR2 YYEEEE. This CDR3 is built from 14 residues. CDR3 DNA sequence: TGTGCCAGCAGCTTGGAGCAGGGGGCGTACGAGCAGTACTTC. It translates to CASSLEQGAYEQYF.

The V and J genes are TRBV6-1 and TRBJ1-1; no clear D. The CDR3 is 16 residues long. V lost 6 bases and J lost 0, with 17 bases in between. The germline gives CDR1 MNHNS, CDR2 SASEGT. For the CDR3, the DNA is TGTGCCAGCAGCCCCCGTCCTGGGGTCTTGAACACTGAAGCTTTCTTT. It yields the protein CASSPRPGVLNTEAFF.

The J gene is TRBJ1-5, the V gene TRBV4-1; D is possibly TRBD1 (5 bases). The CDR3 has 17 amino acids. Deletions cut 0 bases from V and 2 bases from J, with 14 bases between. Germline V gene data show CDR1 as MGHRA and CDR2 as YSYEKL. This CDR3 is CASSQDPGGRGNQPQHF. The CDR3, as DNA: TGCGCCAGCAGCCAAGATCCCGGGGGTCGGGGCAATCAGCCCCAGCATTTT.

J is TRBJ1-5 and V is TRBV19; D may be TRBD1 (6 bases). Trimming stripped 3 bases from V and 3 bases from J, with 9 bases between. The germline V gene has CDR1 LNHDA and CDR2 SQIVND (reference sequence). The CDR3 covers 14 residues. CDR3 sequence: CASSIRDTNQPQHF. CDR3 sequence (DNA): TGTGCCAGTAGTATCCGGGACACCAATCAGCCCCAGCATTTT.

The DNA of the CDR3 is TGCGCCAGCAGTCTAGGGGACGGCCGTAGGGACGAGCAGTACTTC. As protein: CASSLGDGRRDEQYF. The chain recombines TRBV23-1 with TRBJ2-7; D might be TRBD1 or TRBD2, each matching 5 bases. TRBV23-1 is annotated as an ORF whose role is uncertain. Trimming took 4 bases from V and 5 from J, leaving 18 bases between them. The CDR3 totals 15 residues.

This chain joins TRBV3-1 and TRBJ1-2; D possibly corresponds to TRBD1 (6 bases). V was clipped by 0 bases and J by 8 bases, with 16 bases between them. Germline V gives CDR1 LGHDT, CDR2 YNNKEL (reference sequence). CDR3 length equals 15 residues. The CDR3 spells CASSQEWRAGEGYTF. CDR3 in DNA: TGTGCCAGCAGCCAAGAGTGGCGGGCAGGGGAAGGCTACACCTTC.

The CDR3 coding sequence is TGTGCCAGCAGTTTAGGGATAGGTGGTGAAGCTTTCTTT. Translating it yields CASSLGIGGEAFF. V gene TRBV27 combines with J gene TRBJ1-1; no clear D. The germline V gene encodes CDR1 MNHEY and CDR2 SMNVEV (reference sequence). This CDR3 comprises 13 residues. The ends were cut back, 2 bases at V and 7 bases at J, with 11 bases in the middle.

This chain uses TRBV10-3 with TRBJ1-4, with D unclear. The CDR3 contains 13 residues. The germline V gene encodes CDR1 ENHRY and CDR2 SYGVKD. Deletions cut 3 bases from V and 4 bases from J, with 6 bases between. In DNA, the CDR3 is TGTGCCATCAGTGAACGGAGTAATGAAAAACTGTTTTTT. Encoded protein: CAISERSNEKLFF.

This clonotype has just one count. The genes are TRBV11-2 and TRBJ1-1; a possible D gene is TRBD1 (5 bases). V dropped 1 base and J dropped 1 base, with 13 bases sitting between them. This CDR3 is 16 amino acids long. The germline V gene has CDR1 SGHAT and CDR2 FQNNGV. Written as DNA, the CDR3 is TGTGCCAGCAGCTTAGTGGGGGGGTTATCGAACACTGAAGCTTTCTTT. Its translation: CASSLVGGLSNTEAFF.

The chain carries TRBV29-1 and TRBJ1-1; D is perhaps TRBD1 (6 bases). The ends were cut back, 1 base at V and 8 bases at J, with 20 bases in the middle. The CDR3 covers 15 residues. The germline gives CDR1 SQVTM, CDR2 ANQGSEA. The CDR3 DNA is TGCAGCGTTGAAGGGTTTGTTCAGGGGCGAGCCGAAGCTTTCTTT. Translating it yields CSVEGFVQGRAEAFF.

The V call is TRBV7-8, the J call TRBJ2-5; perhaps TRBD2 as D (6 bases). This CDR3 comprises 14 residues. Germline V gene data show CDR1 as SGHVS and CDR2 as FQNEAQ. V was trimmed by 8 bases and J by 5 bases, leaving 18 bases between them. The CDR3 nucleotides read TGTGCCAGCGAGGCGGCGGGGAACAGGGAGACCCAGTACTTC. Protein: CASEAAGNRETQYF. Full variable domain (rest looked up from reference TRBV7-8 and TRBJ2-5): GAGVSQSPRYKVAKRGQDVALRCDPISGHVSLFWYQQALGQGPEFLTYFQNEAQLDKSGLPSDRFFAERPEGSVSTLKIQRTQQEDSAVYLCASEAAGNRETQYFGPGTRLLVL.

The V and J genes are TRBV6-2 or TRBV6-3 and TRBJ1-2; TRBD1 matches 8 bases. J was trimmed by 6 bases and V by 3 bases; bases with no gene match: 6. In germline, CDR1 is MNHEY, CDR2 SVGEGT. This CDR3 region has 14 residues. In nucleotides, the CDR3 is TGTGCCAGCAGTTATACAGGGGGATTCGATGGCTACACCTTC. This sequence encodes CASSYTGGFDGYTF.

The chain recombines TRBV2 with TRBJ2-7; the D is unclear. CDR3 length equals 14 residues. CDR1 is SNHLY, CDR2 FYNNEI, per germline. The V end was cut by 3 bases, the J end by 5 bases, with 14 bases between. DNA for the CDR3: TGTGCCAGCAGTGACGACGGGCACGCTGACGAGCAGTACTTC. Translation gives CASSDDGHADEQYF.

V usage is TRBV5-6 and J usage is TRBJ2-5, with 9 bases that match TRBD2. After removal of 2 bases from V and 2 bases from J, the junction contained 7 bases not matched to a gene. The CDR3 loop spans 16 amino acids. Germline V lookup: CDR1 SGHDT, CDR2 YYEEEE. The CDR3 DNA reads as TGTGCCAGCAGCTTCTTAGCGGGGGTAGCGCAAGAGACCCAGTACTTC. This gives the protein CASSFLAGVAQETQYF.